The 26 T cell receptor beta chains listed next were all sequenced from one sample in a study of cytomegalovirus exposure and HLA in healthy donors. The assay was immunoSEQ multiplex PCR, and TCRdb's table has in-frame clones only and misses some. The repertoire consists of 120,000 to 150,000 clones, with roughly 86% occurring once and the leading ten covering roughly 4.3%. The sample consisted of PBMCs. Receptors originate from a man younger than 35 in good health and CMV-seropositive.

CDR3: CASSYDGLRSFPGGNPTDTQYF. In DNA, the CDR3 is TGTGCCAGCAGTTATGACGGGCTAAGAAGCTTTCCGGGGGGTAACCCCACAGATACGCAGTATTTT. The chain couples TRBV27 to TRBJ2-3; 7 bases match TRBD2. The CDR3 covers 22 residues. CDR1 and CDR2 from the germline V gene are MNHEY and SMNVEV (reference sequence). V gave up 4 bases and J gave up 2 bases; unmatched junction bases: 27.

J is TRBJ2-1 and V is TRBV4-2; TRBD2 agrees at 10 bases. The CDR3 has 19 amino acids. CDR1 and CDR2 from the germline V gene are LGHNA and YNFKEQ. After removal of 0 bases from V and 2 bases from J, the junction contained 10 bases not matched to a gene. DNA of the CDR3: TGTGCCAGCAGCCAAGATCCCAGCGGGGGGGCCAAGGCCTACAATGAGCAGTTCTTC. It yields the protein CASSQDPSGGAKAYNEQFF.

The V gene is TRBV19, the J gene TRBJ2-7; TRBD2 matches 9 bases. V trimming: 1 base; J trimming: 4 bases; junction bases outside the gene matches: 5. The CDR3 runs to 15 residues. Per the germline V gene, CDR1 is LNHDA and CDR2 is SQIVND (reference sequence). Written as DNA, the CDR3 is TGTGCCAGTAGTATAGTAGCGGGAGAACAGTACGAGCAGTACTTC. Residues: CASSIVAGEQYEQYF.

With respect to this clone: At one end the junction does not follow the germline gene, possibly because of a read error. V and J are TRBV7-6 and TRBJ2-1; no reliable D call. There are 13 residues in the CDR3. Germline V gene sequence: CDR1 SGHVS, CDR2 FNYEAQ. The CDR3 coding sequence is TGTGCCAGCAGCCGTAACTCCCACAATGAGCAGTTCTTC. Protein: CASSRNSHNEQFF.

Here the CDR3 DNA reads TGTGCCAGCAGTTTAGTACTAGCGGGGGTGGAGACCCAGTACTTC. Its protein product is CASSLVLAGVETQYF. The chain employs TRBV28 and TRBJ2-5; 11 nucleotides match TRBD2. V was pared by 2 bases and J by 5 bases, with 4 bases of the junction left unmatched. The CDR3 contains 15 residues. Looked up from germline, CDR1 is MDHEN and CDR2 is SYDVKM.

The chain combines TRBV5-1 with TRBJ2-5; D is possibly TRBD1 (6 bases). The CDR3 is 15 residues long. Germline CDR1 reads SGHRS; CDR2 reads YFSETQ. V lost 4 bases to trimming and J lost 3 bases, with 16 bases between them. The CDR3 bases are TGCGCCAGCAGCCCAGGACAGCCCGCCGAAGAGACCCAGTACTTC. This translates into CASSPGQPAEETQYF.

The chain combines TRBV6-1 with TRBJ2-7; 7 nucleotides agree with TRBD2. CDR3 length: 15 residues. Trimming at V came to 3 bases and at J to 0 bases, leaving 5 bases not matched to a gene. Germline values: CDR1 MNHNS, CDR2 SASEGT. This CDR3 is CASSELAASSYEQYF. CDR3 DNA sequence: TGTGCCAGCAGTGAGCTAGCGGCCAGCTCCTACGAGCAGTACTTC.

J is TRBJ1-6 and V is TRBV5-6; maybe TRBD1 (5 bases). Trimming removed 4 bases from V and 11 bases from J, with 13 bases in between. The germline V gene encodes CDR1 SGHDT and CDR2 YYEEEE. This CDR3 region has 13 residues. The CDR3 loop is CASSLPAGAPLHF. CDR3 in DNA: TGTGCCAGCAGCCTCCCCGCGGGGGCACCCCTCCACTTT.

This clone was counted once. The chain is built from TRBV6-5 and TRBJ2-2; D is possibly TRBD2 (6 bases). From germline, CDR1 is MNHEY and CDR2 SVGAGI. CDR3 size: 12 residues. Between the trimmed V and J ends, which lost 6 bases and 7 bases, there was a span of 9 bases. CDR3 bases: TGTGCCAGCAGAAGGGAGGACGGGGAGCTGTTTTTT. Translated: CASRREDGELFF.

The rearrangement uses TRBV6-6 and TRBJ2-3; 11 nucleotides agree with TRBD2. This CDR3 is built from 15 residues. V gave up 6 bases and J gave up 2 bases; unmatched junction bases: 4. CDR1 is MNHNY, CDR2 SVGAGI, per germline (reference sequence). As DNA, the CDR3 is TGTGCCAGCAGACGACTAGCGGGGAACACAGATACGCAGTATTTT. Its translation: CASRRLAGNTDTQYF.

V is TRBV12-1 and J is TRBJ2-7; the table's D call, TRBD1, was not checked against the DNA. TRBV12-1 is annotated as a pseudogene. The CDR3 runs 15 residues. The CDR3 DNA is TGTGCCAGCAGCTTCTCGGGACAGGTTTTTTACGAGCAGTACTTC. It is translated as CASSFSGQVFYEQYF.

The rearrangement joins TRBV7-6 to TRBJ1-3; no clear D. The CDR3 has 15 residues. V lost 5 bases, J lost 0 bases, and 11 bases lay in between. CDR1 and CDR2 (germline): SGHVS, FNYEAQ. As DNA, the CDR3 is TGTGCCAGCAGCCCCCAGGCGTACTCTGGAAACACCATATATTTT. Its protein is CASSPQAYSGNTIYF.

The V and J genes are TRBV9 and TRBJ1-1; no clear D. The CDR3 runs to 13 residues. CDR1 is SGDLS, CDR2 YYNGEE, per germline. The germline V and J ends were trimmed by 0 bases and 11 bases, with 14 bases remaining between them. This CDR3 reads CASSVASEGMAFF. CDR3 coding DNA: TGTGCCAGCAGCGTAGCAAGCGAGGGTATGGCTTTCTTT.

The chain employs TRBV5-6 and TRBJ2-7; TRBD1 is a possible D gene (7 bases). The CDR3 contains 16 residues. Per germline, CDR1 SGHDT and CDR2 YYEEEE. V shed 4 bases and J shed 3 bases, with 20 bases lying between them. DNA of the CDR3: TGTGCCAGCAGCCCCCGGGGAGGACAGGCCGTCTACGAGCAGTACTTC. It translates to CASSPRGGQAVYEQYF. Complete variable domain (other parts from reference TRBV5-6 and TRBJ2-7): DAGVTQSPTHLIKTRGQQVTLRCSPKSGHDTVSWYQQALGQGPQFIFQYYEEEERQRGNFPDRFSGHQFPNYSSELNVNALLLGDSALYLCASSPRGGQAVYEQYFGPGTRLTVT.

This chain connects TRBV6-5 to TRBJ2-7; tentatively, D is TRBD2 (6 bases). Trimming stripped 4 bases from V and 1 base from J, with 8 bases between. The CDR3 is 13 residues long. Germline assignment: CDR1 MNHEY and CDR2 SVGAGI. Here the CDR3 reads CASSWGESYEQYF. The CDR3, as DNA: TGTGCCAGCAGTTGGGGGGAGTCCTACGAGCAGTACTTC.

This chain joins TRBV6-1 and TRBJ1-5; D is perhaps TRBD1 (5 bases). The V end lost 0 bases, the J end lost 4 bases, and 16 bases lay between the germline ends. Per the germline V gene, CDR1 is MNHNS and CDR2 is SASEGT. The CDR3 covers 17 residues. Written as DNA, the CDR3 is TGTGCCAGCAGTGAAGCGGGAGGGGCGCGGGGAAATCAGCCCCAGCATTTT. Its translation is CASSEAGGARGNQPQHF.

J is TRBJ2-2 and V is TRBV19; a possible D gene is TRBD2 (6 bases). The germline gives CDR1 LNHDA, CDR2 SQIVND (reference sequence). V lost 1 base and J 5 bases, leaving 11 bases between the germline ends. The CDR3 contains 15 residues. The CDR3 DNA is TGTGCCAGTAGTATAGCGGGGGTTGGGACCGGGGAGCTGTTTTTT. It yields the protein CASSIAGVGTGELFF.

The V call is TRBV23-1, the J call TRBJ1-4; TRBD1 is a possible D gene (6 bases). TRBV23-1 is labeled an ORF, and its function is uncertain. Trimming took 6 bases from V and 1 from J, leaving 15 bases between them. This CDR3 contains 16 residues. The CDR3 region has the DNA TGCGCCAGCAGACACCCTACAGGGAGAACTAATGAAAAACTGTTTTTT. It yields the protein CASRHPTGRTNEKLFF.

This clone is a singleton in its sample. This chain uses TRBV6-1 with TRBJ1-5; D gene uncertain. Trimming cost V 8 bases and J 1 base, with 9 bases left between them. Germline CDR1 is MNHNS and CDR2 is SASEGT. This CDR3 is 13 amino acids long. This chain's CDR3 is CASGGPSNQPQHF. CDR3 in DNA: TGTGCCAGCGGCGGGCCGAGCAATCAGCCCCAGCATTTT.

This chain uses TRBV5-1 with TRBJ2-2; possibly TRBD1 for D (6 bases). The ends were cut back, 0 bases at V and 5 bases at J, with 14 bases in the middle. Per germline, CDR1 SGHRS and CDR2 YFSETQ. The CDR3 sequence is 16 residues long. The DNA for the CDR3 is TGCGCCAGCAGCTTGGCCCCACAGGGTGGGACCGGGGAGCTGTTTTTT. Protein: CASSLAPQGGTGELFF.

V usage is TRBV5-6 and J usage is TRBJ1-1, with unresolved D. Trimming shortened V by 2 bases and J by 3 bases, and 5 bases separated the two germline ends. This CDR3 has 12 amino acids. The V gene's germline CDR1 is SGHDT and CDR2 YYEEEE. The CDR3 region has the DNA TGTGCCAGCAGCTTTTCTTACACTGAAGCTTTCTTT. As protein: CASSFSYTEAFF.

A few counts support this clone. The V and J genes are TRBV6-1 and TRBJ1-5; tentatively, D is TRBD1 (5 bases). Germline CDR1 is MNHNS and CDR2 is SASEGT. The CDR3 loop spans 15 amino acids. The V and J ends lost 1 base and 9 bases respectively, with 16 bases between them. CDR3 sequence: CASSEDGGTNMPQHF. The CDR3 nucleotides read TGTGCCAGCAGTGAAGATGGGGGGACCAATATGCCCCAGCATTTT.

This chain connects TRBV4-1 to TRBJ2-1; TRBD2 aligns across 8 bases. There are 13 residues in the CDR3. Germline loops: CDR1 MGHRA, CDR2 YSYEKL. Trimming removed 4 bases from V and 9 bases from J; junction bases left unmatched: 5. The DNA of the CDR3 is TGCGCCAGCAGCCCGGGGGGGGGATCTGAGCAGTTCTTC. Translated, it gives CASSPGGGSEQFF.

The rearrangement joins TRBV29-1 to TRBJ1-1; unclear D gene. The germline CDR1 and CDR2 sequences are SQVTM and ANQGSEA. The CDR3 runs to 15 residues. V was cut by 6 bases and J by 0 bases, with 17 bases left in between. The CDR3 DNA follows: TGCAGCGTAGCGACCCCCGATAAAATGAACACTGAAGCTTTCTTT. Translated, it gives CSVATPDKMNTEAFF.

This chain uses TRBV29-1 with TRBJ1-1, with D unresolved. The CDR3 totals 13 residues. From germline, CDR1 is SQVTM and CDR2 ANQGSEA. The V gene lost 0 bases and the J gene lost 7 bases, with 12 bases spanning the gap. The CDR3 here is CSVEDSPADEAFF. The CDR3 bases are TGCAGCGTTGAAGATTCTCCGGCGGATGAAGCTTTCTTT.

Of note for this clone: This same CDR3 is encoded by further DNA sequences in the sample. The gene calls are TRBV6-5 and TRBJ1-5; 7 nucleotides line up with TRBD1. The trim removed 6 bases at V and 7 bases at J, leaving 6 bases unmatched. CDR3 size: 13 residues. Germline V CDR1 and CDR2: MNHEY, SVGAGI. The CDR3 DNA reads TGTGCCAGCAGCCACGGGGGACAGCAGCCCCAGCATTTT. Its translation: CASSHGGQQPQHF.